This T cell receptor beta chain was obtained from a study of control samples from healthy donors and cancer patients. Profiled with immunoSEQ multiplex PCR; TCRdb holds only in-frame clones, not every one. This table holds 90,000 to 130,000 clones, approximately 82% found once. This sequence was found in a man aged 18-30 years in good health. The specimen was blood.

In DNA form, the CDR3 reads TGTGCCAGCAGAGCGGGACAGGGGGCGTCTGGGGCCAACGTCCTGACTTTC. Its protein is CASRAGQGASGANVLTF. V gene TRBV2 combines with J gene TRBJ2-6; 12 nucleotides match TRBD1. CDR1 SNHLY and CDR2 FYNNEI come from the germline V gene. V lost 6 bases to trimming and J lost 1 base; unmatched junction nucleotides: 4. The CDR3 length is 17 residues.